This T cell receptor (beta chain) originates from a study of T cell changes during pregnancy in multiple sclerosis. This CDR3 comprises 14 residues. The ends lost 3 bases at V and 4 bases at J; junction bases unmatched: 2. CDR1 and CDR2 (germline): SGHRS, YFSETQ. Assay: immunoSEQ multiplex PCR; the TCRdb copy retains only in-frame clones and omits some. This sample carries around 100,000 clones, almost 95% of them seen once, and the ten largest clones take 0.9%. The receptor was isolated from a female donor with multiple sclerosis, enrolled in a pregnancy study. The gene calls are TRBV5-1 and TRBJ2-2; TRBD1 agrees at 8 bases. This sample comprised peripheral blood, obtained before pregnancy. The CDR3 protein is CASSSGQVTGELFF. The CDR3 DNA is TGCGCCAGCAGCTCGGGACAGGTCACCGGGGAGCTGTTTTTT.